One and the same sample provided the 30 T cell receptor beta chains below, sequenced in a study of follicular helper T cells after annual influenza vaccination. Some clones are missing from TCRdb's copy, which holds only in-frame ones; the method was immunoSEQ multiplex PCR. The table lists 8,500 to 10,000 clones, 80% to 90% of them singletons. Indicated time point: 2015-2016 season, pre-vaccination. Specimen: CXCR5+ CD38- circulating T follicular helper cells from blood, collected on the day of influenza vaccination. The subset was: circulating Tfh, non-naive CD4+CXCR5+PD-1+ (ICOS+CD38+ or ICOS-CD38-). Source of these receptors: an adult who received the influenza vaccine.

This sequence joins TRBV4-3 and TRBJ2-6; tentative D call: TRBD1 (5 bases). CDR1 and CDR2 (germline): LGHNA, YSLEER. The CDR3 is made up of 19 amino acids. Trimming shortened V by 1 base and J by 2 bases, and 18 bases separated the two germline ends. The CDR3 DNA is TGCGCCAGCAGCCAAGCCTTTCAAGGGGCAGGGACTGGGGCCAACGTCCTGACTTTC. Its translation: CASSQAFQGAGTGANVLTF.

This clone was detected only once. This chain joins TRBV27 and TRBJ1-5; the D gene is possibly TRBD1 (5 bases). The germline CDR1 and CDR2 sequences are MNHEY and SMNVEV (reference sequence). V lost 1 base, J lost 7 bases, and 14 bases lay in between. The CDR3 length is 15 residues. CDR3 nucleotides: TGTGCCAGCAGTTTATATTCGGGGGAAGCCCAGCCCCAGCATTTT. This sequence encodes CASSLYSGEAQPQHF.

The genes are TRBV5-1 and TRBJ2-3; 8 bases match TRBD2. Germline V CDR1 and CDR2: SGHRS, YFSETQ. V dropped 4 bases and J dropped 0; count of bases not matched to a gene: 7. The CDR3 length is 16 residues. The CDR3 sequence: CASSPWRGESTDTQYF. As DNA, the CDR3 is TGCGCCAGCAGCCCTTGGCGGGGGGAAAGCACAGATACGCAGTATTTT.

The chain recombines TRBV5-4 with TRBJ2-3; perhaps TRBD2 as D (6 bases). This CDR3 comprises 14 residues. Trimming took off 6 bases at V and 0 bases at J, with 11 bases between the two ends. From germline, CDR1 is SGHNT and CDR2 YYREEE (reference sequence). CDR3 protein: CASMGTYSTDTQYF. CDR3 in DNA: TGTGCCAGCATGGGGACTTACAGCACAGATACGCAGTATTTT.

This clone is a singleton in its sample. CDR3 in DNA: TGTGCCAGTAGCTGGGACAGGGGAGGAGAAAAACTGTTTTTT. Amino acids: CASSWDRGGEKLFF. The gene calls are TRBV19 and TRBJ1-4; TRBD1 agrees at 10 bases. From germline, CDR1 is LNHDA and CDR2 SQIVND (reference sequence). V dropped 6 bases and J dropped 8; count of bases not matched to a gene: 6. The CDR3 sequence is 14 residues long. The full variable domain, completed using reference TRBV19 and TRBJ1-4, is DGGITQSPKYLFRKEGQNVTLSCEQNLNHDAMYWYRQDPGQGLRLIYYSQIVNDFQKGDIAEGYSVSREKKESFPLTVTSAQKNPTAFYLCASSWDRGGEKLFFGSGTQLSVL.

The chain carries TRBV7-9 and TRBJ1-2; D is perhaps TRBD1 (6 bases). Per the germline V gene, CDR1 is SEHNR and CDR2 is FQNEAQ (reference sequence). The V and J ends lost 5 bases and 8 bases respectively, with 18 bases between them. The CDR3 loop spans 14 amino acids. This chain's CDR3 is CASSPQQGSTGYTF. In nucleotides, the CDR3 is TGTGCCAGCAGCCCACAACAGGGCTCGACGGGCTACACCTTC.

The chain has TRBV4-3 and TRBJ2-2; the match to TRBD2 covers 7 bases. Germline CDR1 LGHNA, CDR2 YSLEER. The ends lost 0 bases at V and 5 bases at J; junction bases unmatched: 9. This CDR3 is built from 17 residues. The CDR3 DNA reads as TGCGCCAGCAGCCAAGATCGGGCTAGCGGTGGGACCGGGGAGCTGTTTTTT. It encodes CASSQDRASGGTGELFF.

The gene calls are TRBV10-2 and TRBJ1-6; no clear D. V was shortened by 0 bases and J by 11 bases, with 8 bases between the two germline ends. This CDR3 comprises 13 residues. Germline V lookup: CDR1 WSHSY, CDR2 SAAADI. The CDR3 nucleotides are TGCGCCAGCAGTGAGTCCGGCGGGCCACCCCTCCACTTT. Amino acid sequence: CASSESGGPPLHF.

V and J are TRBV5-6 and TRBJ2-1; D possibly uses TRBD1 or TRBD2 (5 bases each). There are 15 residues in the CDR3. CDR1 is SGHDT, CDR2 YYEEEE, per germline. Trimming removed 2 bases at V and 6 bases at J, with 15 bases between. CDR3 sequence: CASSFLGAVINEQFF. As DNA, the CDR3 is TGTGCCAGCAGCTTCCTCGGGGCCGTGATCAATGAGCAGTTCTTC.

Comment on this clone: The junction differs from germline at one of its ends, possibly a read error. V gene TRBV5-1 combines with J gene TRBJ2-5; 7 nucleotides match TRBD1. This CDR3 comprises 16 residues. Germline CDR1 is SGHRS and CDR2 is YFSETQ. CDR3 residues: CASSLDRGSAQETKYF. The CDR3 coding sequence is TGCGCCAGCAGCTTGGACAGGGGTTCCGCTCAAGAGACCAAGTACTTC.

This chain links TRBV4-1 with TRBJ1-5; D gene uncertain. Per the germline V gene, CDR1 is MGHRA and CDR2 is YSYEKL. The CDR3 loop spans 15 amino acids. The V end lost 0 bases, the J end lost 3 bases, and 9 bases lay between the germline ends. The CDR3 spells CASSQDWTDNQPQHF. CDR3 DNA sequence: TGCGCCAGCAGCCAAGATTGGACTGACAATCAGCCCCAGCATTTT.

There are a few counts of this clone. This chain joins TRBV6-7 and TRBJ1-5; TRBD1 matches at 10 bases. TRBV6-7 qualifies as an ORF whose function is uncertain. The ends lost 6 bases at V and 3 bases at J; junction bases unmatched: 11. The CDR3 has 17 residues. The CDR3 nucleotides are TGTGCCAGCAGACCTTCGCGGGACAGGGGCCCCAATCAGCCCCAGCATTTT. It yields the protein CASRPSRDRGPNQPQHF.

The table lists this clone with a few counts. In DNA form, the CDR3 reads TGTGCCTGGAGTGAAACAGCAAATAATTCACCCCTCCACTTT. Translation gives CAWSETANNSPLHF. V and J are TRBV30 and TRBJ1-6; D not certain. The V end was cut by 1 base, the J end by 5 bases, with 9 bases between. The germline V gene has CDR1 GTSNPN and CDR2 SVGIG (reference sequence). The CDR3 is 14 residues long.

The genes are TRBV7-8 and TRBJ1-5, with no clear D. The CDR3 length is 16 residues. V lost 2 bases and J lost 0, with 11 bases in between. CDR1 is SGHVS and CDR2 is FQNEAQ in the germline V gene. CDR3 region: CASSLQTSYSNQPQHF. The CDR3 DNA reads as TGTGCCAGCAGCTTACAAACATCTTATAGCAATCAGCCCCAGCATTTT. The variable domain in full, with the rest retrieved from reference TRBV7-8 and TRBJ1-5, is GAGVSQSPRYKVAKRGQDVALRCDPISGHVSLFWYQQALGQGPEFLTYFQNEAQLDKSGLPSDRFFAERPEGSVSTLKIQRTQQEDSAVYLCASSLQTSYSNQPQHFGDGTRLSIL.

The V call is TRBV7-2, the J call TRBJ2-7; the D call may be TRBD1 or TRBD2 (7 bases each). The CDR3 covers 15 residues. In germline, CDR1 is SGHTA, CDR2 FQGNSA. V was clipped by 5 bases and J by 0 bases, with 14 bases between them. The CDR3 loop reads CASSPQGGSSYEQYF. For the CDR3, the DNA is TGTGCCAGCAGCCCCCAGGGGGGGAGCTCCTACGAGCAGTACTTC.

This chain joins TRBV2 and TRBJ1-5; unclear D gene. V lost 0 bases and J lost 7, with 10 bases in between. The germline V gene encodes CDR1 SNHLY and CDR2 FYNNEI. CDR3 length: 14 amino acids. The CDR3: CASSEAYVRQPQHF. CDR3 DNA sequence: TGTGCCAGCAGTGAAGCCTATGTTCGCCAGCCCCAGCATTTT.

The chain has TRBV11-2 and TRBJ2-3; 12 bases map to TRBD2. The ends lost 2 bases at V and 1 base at J; junction bases unmatched: 1. Germline assignment: CDR1 SGHAT and CDR2 FQNNGV. This CDR3 contains 16 residues. CDR3 sequence reads: CASSLRLAGGTDTQYF. In DNA form, the CDR3 reads TGTGCCAGCAGCTTAAGACTAGCGGGAGGCACAGATACGCAGTATTTT.

For this clone: Relative to the germline gene, one junction end is altered; a read error may explain this. This chain uses TRBV7-9 with TRBJ2-7; tentatively, D is TRBD2 (5 bases). The CDR3 is 12 amino acids. Germline loops: CDR1 SEHNR, CDR2 FQNEAQ (reference sequence). CDR3 sequence: CASSLGALPGNF. The CDR3 region has the DNA TGTGCCAGCAGCTTGGGAGCGCTCCCGGGGAACTTC. Using reference TRBV7-9 and TRBJ2-7 for the parts outside the CDR3, the full variable domain is DTGVSQNPRHKITKRGQNVTFRCDPISEHNRLYWYRQTLGQGPEFLTYFQNEAQLEKSRLLSDRFSAERPKGSFSTLEIQRTEQGDSAMYLCASSLGALPGNFGPGTRLTVT.

This chain uses TRBV6-9 with TRBJ1-3; D remains unclear. CDR1 is MNHGY, CDR2 SVAAGI, per germline. V dropped 0 bases and J dropped 2 bases, with 8 bases sitting between them. The CDR3 runs 15 residues. The DNA for the CDR3 is TGTGCCAGCAGTTATTCACGGCTCACTGGAAACACCATATATTTT. This codes for CASSYSRLTGNTIYF.

The V call is TRBV7-9, the J call TRBJ1-6; 10 bases are a match to TRBD1. This CDR3 region has 17 residues. Germline trimming cut 1 base from V and 2 bases from J; bases unmatched to any gene: 2. CDR1 is SEHNR and CDR2 is FQNEAQ in the germline V gene (reference sequence). CDR3 coding DNA: TGTGCCAGCAGCTTAGGTGGGACAGGGGCCTATAATTCACCCCTCCACTTT. Protein product: CASSLGGTGAYNSPLHF.

This clone was counted a single time. The chain recombines TRBV29-1 with TRBJ1-1; D is unclear. The CDR3 length is 12 residues. Germline V gene sequence: CDR1 SQVTM, CDR2 ANQGSEA. The V end was cut by 5 bases, the J end by 3 bases, with 10 bases between. Here the CDR3 reads CSVHRTDTEAFF. For the CDR3, the DNA is TGCAGCGTTCATCGGACCGACACTGAAGCTTTCTTT.

CDR3 sequence (DNA): TGCGCCAGCAGCCGGGACAGCAAAAGCACAGATACGCAGTATTTT. Protein sequence: CASSRDSKSTDTQYF. The chain is built from TRBV5-1 and TRBJ2-3; 7 bases fit TRBD1. Germline-derived CDR1 and CDR2 are SGHRS and YFSETQ. J lost 0 bases, V lost 4 bases, and 5 bases had no gene match. The CDR3 sequence is 15 residues long.

The rearrangement joins TRBV19 to TRBJ1-2; D is uncertain. CDR3 length: 12 residues. Germline lookup yields CDR1 LNHDA and CDR2 SQIVND (reference sequence). With 2 bases removed from V and 5 bases from J, the gap between germline ends came to 6 bases. The chain's CDR3 is CASSIWDYGYTF. CDR3 in DNA: TGTGCCAGTAGTATATGGGATTATGGCTACACCTTC.

The rearrangement links TRBV6-5 to TRBJ2-7, with 7 nucleotides matching TRBD1. The CDR3 loop spans 14 amino acids. V was pared by 5 bases and J by 6 bases, with 10 bases of the junction left unmatched. CDR1 and CDR2 (germline): MNHEY, SVGAGI. The CDR3 DNA reads as TGTGCCAGCAGTCCTCTCTCGACAGGGTCCGAGCAGTACTTC. It is translated as CASSPLSTGSEQYF.

This chain uses TRBV18 with TRBJ2-7; the D is unclear. Trimming took 5 bases from V and 0 from J, leaving 8 bases between them. CDR1 KGHSH and CDR2 LQKENI come from the germline V gene. The CDR3 sequence is 13 residues long. As DNA, the CDR3 is TGTGCCAGCTCAGTTTCCCCCTCCTACGAGCAGTACTTC. Its translation: CASSVSPSYEQYF.

The rearrangement links TRBV15 to TRBJ1-1; D is uncertain. Germline loops: CDR1 LNHNV, CDR2 YYDKDF (reference sequence). The CDR3 covers 13 residues. Trimming cost V 1 base and J 2 bases, with 5 bases left between them. CDR3: CATSRGSNTEAFF. The CDR3 coding sequence is TGTGCCACCAGCAGAGGTTCCAACACTGAAGCTTTCTTT. The complete variable domain, with remaining parts taken from reference TRBV15 and TRBJ1-1, reads DAMVIQNPRYQVTQFGKPVTLSCSQTLNHNVMYWYQQKSSQAPKLLFHYYDKDFNNEADTPDNFQSRRPNTSFCFLDIRSPGLGDTAMYLCATSRGSNTEAFFGQGTRLTVV.

The chain is built from TRBV7-9 and TRBJ1-1, with no clear D. V was shortened by 1 base and J by 1 base, with 10 bases between the two germline ends. The germline V gene encodes CDR1 SEHNR and CDR2 FQNEAQ (reference sequence). The CDR3 sequence is 15 residues long. The CDR3 is CASSLGRVGNTEAFF. The CDR3 DNA is TGTGCCAGCAGCTTAGGCCGGGTCGGGAACACTGAAGCTTTCTTT.

In this sample, this clone turned up once. The chain has TRBV2 and TRBJ2-1; 9 nucleotides line up with TRBD2. The germline V gene encodes CDR1 SNHLY and CDR2 FYNNEI. V dropped 3 bases and J dropped 7; count of bases not matched to a gene: 1. CDR3 size: 13 residues. Written as DNA, the CDR3 is TGTGCCAGCAGTGAGCGGGGGGGTAATGAGCAGTTCTTC. This sequence encodes CASSERGGNEQFF.

V and J are TRBV7-8 and TRBJ1-5, with a tentative D call TRBD1 (5 bases). The V gene lost 5 bases and the J gene lost 4 bases, with 9 bases spanning the gap. Germline lookup yields CDR1 SGHVS and CDR2 FQNEAQ. The CDR3 runs to 13 residues. CDR3: CASSARQNQPQHF. In DNA, the CDR3 is TGTGCCAGCAGCGCTAGACAGAATCAGCCCCAGCATTTT.

This clone was picked up a small number of times. This sequence joins TRBV15 and TRBJ2-3, with 8 bases that match TRBD1. The J segment lost 5 bases and the V segment lost 3 bases, leaving 4 bases of the junction unmatched. The CDR3 contains 14 residues. The germline gives CDR1 LNHNV, CDR2 YYDKDF (reference sequence). CDR3 region: CATSSAGGQDTQYF. The DNA of the CDR3 is TGTGCCACCAGCAGCGCAGGGGGCCAAGATACGCAGTATTTT.